This TCR beta chain is from a study of molecular identifiers for immune sequencing clone quantification. Study observations and caveats: Single-cell amounts of spiked Jurkat TCR RNA were reportedly detectable among about a million naive cells.

MiXCR was run by TCRdb on the PCR reads, yielding one entry per CDR3 protein. The top ten hold more than 5% of the sample, which has 6,500 to 9,000 distinct CDR3 sequences, 33% seen once. Germline V gene sequence: CDR1 MNHEY, CDR2 SVGEGT. The CDR3 sequence is 13 residues long. Trimming stripped 2 bases from V and 2 bases from J, with 6 bases between. This clonotype was seen more than once but under ten times. The antigen is undetermined. The origin of this receptor is a human donor in good health. Some libraries in this study had Jurkat cell RNA spiked in. This sequence joins TRBV6-2 or TRBV6-3 and TRBJ2-5, with D unclear. The sequencing sample was made of naive CD8+ T cells from blood, with Jurkat cell RNA spiked in. The subset here: FACS-sorted CD8+CD4-CCR7+CD45RA+ naive T cells. The DNA of the CDR3 is TGTGCCAGCAGTTACGCGTCGCAAGAGACCCAGTACTTC. Translated: CASSYASQETQYF.